The present TCR beta chain was sequenced within a study of blood T cell repertoires in COVID-19. Across the whole study: Samples taken during acute and convalescent COVID-19 were collected in the United States, Italy and Spain. The analysed material was cDNA or gDNA that came from T cells, B-cell-depleted T cells, or PBMCs.

From germline, CDR1 is SGHNT and CDR2 YYREEE (reference sequence). The CDR3 is 13 residues long. Trimming left V 4 bases short and J 0 bases short, with 7 bases between. Original processing methods: Reference gene primer amplification yielded estimated nucleated cell counts. TCRdb's table, derived via immunoSEQ multiplex PCR, lists solely in-frame clones and lacks some. V and J calls and clone size follow that table, whereas D and trimming were derived from the DNA. The data hold some 70,000 clones, with around 89% observed a single time. The sample consisted of peripheral blood. The V and J genes are TRBV5-4 and TRBJ1-1; D is uncertain. This receptor was obtained from a man aged 50-60 years with acute or convalescent COVID-19. The CDR3 loop is CASSNGVNTEAFF. The CDR3 nucleotides are TGTGCCAGCAGCAACGGGGTGAACACTGAAGCTTTCTTT. The full variable domain, completed using reference TRBV5-4 and TRBJ1-1, is ETGVTQSPTHLIKTRGQQVTLRCSSQSGHNTVSWYQQALGQGPQFIFQYYREEENGRGNFPPRFSGLQFPNYSSELNVNALELDDSALYLCASSNGVNTEAFFGQGTRLTVV.